This T cell receptor (beta chain) was sequenced during a study of T cell changes during pregnancy in multiple sclerosis. Germline loops: CDR1 SNHLY, CDR2 FYNNEI. This CDR3 contains 15 residues. Sequenced by immunoSEQ multiplex PCR; TCRdb stores in-frame clones only, minus some. The data show fewer than 150,000 clones, roughly 95% seen once. Comments on this clone: The junction and the germline gene differ at one end; a read error may be behind it.

The chain recombines TRBV2 with TRBJ1-5; no definite D call. Sequencing used peripheral blood, obtained after pregnancy. The TCR comes from a female donor with multiple sclerosis, enrolled in a pregnancy study. This CDR3 reads CASREGPISNQPQHF. The CDR3 DNA sequence: TGTGCCAGCAGGGAAGGGCCGATTAGCAATCAGCCCCAGCATTTT.